Listed below are T cell receptor beta chains from one sample, sequenced in a study of cytomegalovirus exposure and HLA in healthy donors. The table came from immunoSEQ multiplex PCR; TCRdb's copy has only in-frame clones and leaves some out. The listing records more than 95,000 clones. The sequencing sample was made of PBMCs. Every receptor here comes from a man younger than 45 in good health and CMV-seronegative. Both conserved end residues are part of each CDR3. A D gene is named only where the DNA matches it firmly.

V	D	J	CDR3	DNA
TRBV18	NA	TRBJ1-2	CASSPPGGASNYGYTF	TGTGCCAGCTCACCACCGGGGGGGGCCTCTAACTATGGCTACACCTTC
TRBV27	NA	TRBJ2-7	CASSLLRPGEQYF	TGTGCCAGCAGTTTACTCCGGCCGGGGGAGCAGTACTTC
TRBV27	NA	TRBJ2-1	CASSSVPTGGLYNEQFF	TGTGCCAGCAGCTCCGTCCCCACAGGCGGTCTCTACAATGAGCAGTTCTTC
TRBV15	NA	TRBJ2-7	CATSASTAAYEQYF	TGTGCCACCAGCGCTTCTACGGCGGCCTACGAGCAGTACTTC
TRBV6-4	TRBD2	TRBJ2-3	CASSDSGGFTDTQYF	TGTGCCAGCAGTGACTCCGGGGGGTTCACAGATACGCAGTATTTT
TRBV7-6	TRBD1	TRBJ1-3	CASSAGGVSGNTIYF	TGTGCCAGCAGCGCAGGGGGCGTCTCTGGAAACACCATATATTTT
TRBV19	TRBD1	TRBJ1-2	CATYFPGQGYYTF	TGTGCCACCTACTTCCCGGGACAGGGCTATTACACCTTC
TRBV6-5	NA	TRBJ2-7	CASSYSGSEQYF	TGTGCCAGCAGTTACTCCGGGTCCGAGCAGTACTTC
TRBV7-7	NA	TRBJ2-5	CASSSEGQGETQYF	TGTGCTAGCAGCTCTGAGGGGCAGGGGGAGACCCAGTACTTC
TRBV5-1	NA	TRBJ2-2	CASSLGTNTGELFF	TGCGCCAGCAGCTTGGGCACTAACACCGGGGAGCTGTTTTTT
TRBV15	NA	TRBJ2-3	CATSVGRDLATDTQYF	TGTGCCACCAGCGTAGGGCGGGACCTCGCCACAGATACGCAGTATTTT
TRBV15	NA	TRBJ2-3	CATSRDQRISTDTQYF	TGTGCCACCAGCAGAGACCAGCGGATAAGCACAGATACGCAGTATTTT
TRBV2	NA	TRBJ1-1	CASIDRIRGFF	TGTGCCAGCATTGACCGGATCCGGGGTTTCTTT
TRBV5-4	TRBD1	TRBJ1-2	CASSRDSNYGYTF	TGTGCCAGCAGCCGGGACAGCAACTATGGCTACACCTTC
TRBV4-2	TRBD2	TRBJ2-3	CASSSTSGSTDTQYF	TGTGCCAGCAGCAGTACTAGCGGCAGCACAGATACGCAGTATTTT
TRBV29-1	TRBD1	TRBJ2-1	CSVHTGQGALGLEQFF	TGCAGCGTCCACACGGGACAGGGGGCGTTAGGCCTTGAGCAGTTCTTC
TRBV7-9	NA	TRBJ1-3	CASSLTQHRDTAGNTIYF	TGTGCCAGCAGCCTCACACAACACCGGGACACCGCCGGGAACACCATATATTTT
TRBV5-1	NA	TRBJ2-5	CASSSQGLETQYF	TGCGCCAGCAGCTCACAGGGTTTAGAGACCCAGTACTTC